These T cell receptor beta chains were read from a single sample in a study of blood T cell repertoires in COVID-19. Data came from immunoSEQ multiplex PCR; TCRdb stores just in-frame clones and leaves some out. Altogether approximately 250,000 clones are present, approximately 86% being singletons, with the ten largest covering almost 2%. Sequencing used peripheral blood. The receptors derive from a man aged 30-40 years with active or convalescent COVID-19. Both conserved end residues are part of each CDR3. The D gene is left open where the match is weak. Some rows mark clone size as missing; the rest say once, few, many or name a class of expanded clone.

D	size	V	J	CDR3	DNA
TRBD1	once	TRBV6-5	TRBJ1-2	CASSRDRTNYGYTF	TGTGCCAGCAGCCGGGACAGGACTAACTATGGCTACACCTTC
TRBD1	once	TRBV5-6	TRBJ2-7	CASSTGTGAFSQSYEQYF	TGTGCCAGCAGCACCGGGACAGGGGCCTTTAGTCAATCCTACGAGCAGTACTTC
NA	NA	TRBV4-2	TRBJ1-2	CASSHVYRDNYGYTF	TGTGCCAGCAGCCACGTATACAGGGATAACTATGGCTACACCTTC
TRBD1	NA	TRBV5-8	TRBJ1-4	CASSLGEVTGEEKLFF	TGTGCCAGCAGCTTGGGAGAAGTGACAGGGGAAGAAAAACTGTTTTTT
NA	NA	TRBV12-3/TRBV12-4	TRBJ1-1	CASRTGPSAEAFF	TGTGCCAGCAGAACGGGACCTAGCGCTGAAGCTTTCTTT
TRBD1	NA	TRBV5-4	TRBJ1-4	CASSSPTGGGEKLFF	TGTGCCAGCAGCTCCCCGACAGGGGGTGGTGAAAAACTGTTTTTT
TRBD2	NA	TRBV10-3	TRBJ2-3	CAISESSGGAKYTQYF	TGTGCCATCAGTGAGTCTTCGGGGGGGGCCAAGTATACGCAGTATTTT
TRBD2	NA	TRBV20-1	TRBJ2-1	CSARASGGDFF	TGCAGTGCTAGGGCTAGCGGGGGGGACTTCTTC
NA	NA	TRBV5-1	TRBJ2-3	CASSLAVFGSTDTQYF	TGCGCCAGCAGCTTGGCGGTCTTCGGGAGCACAGATACGCAGTATTTT
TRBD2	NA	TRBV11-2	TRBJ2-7	CASSLGAGGFYEQYF	TGTGCCAGCAGCTTAGGAGCGGGGGGGTTTTACGAGCAGTACTTC
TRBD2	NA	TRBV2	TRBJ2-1	CTSGGLGNEQFF	TGTACGAGCGGGGGGCTGGGAAATGAGCAGTTCTTC
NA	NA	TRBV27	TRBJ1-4	CASSLTGATNEKLFF	TGTGCCAGCAGTTTAACAGGTGCAACTAATGAAAAACTGTTTTTT
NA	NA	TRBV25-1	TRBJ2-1	CASSDPPTGGGDEQFF	TGTGCCAGCAGTGACCCCCCCACGGGGGGCGGGGATGAGCAGTTCTTC